Each of the 6 T cell receptor beta chains below was sequenced from the same sample in a study of blood T cells in healthy people across ages. With a J-beta primer mix and a sample-barcoded 5' primer, a second PCR ran 7 to 11 cycles. TCRdb reanalysed the 5' RACE reads using MiXCR and keeps one entry per CDR3 protein. The sample shows around 1,500,000 distinct CDR3 sequences, roughly 28% of them seen only once. The sequenced sample was blood. The receptor set was obtained from a woman in her 30s in good health.

The J gene is TRBJ2-1, the V gene TRBV7-2; 10 nucleotides agree with TRBD2. V lost 4 bases, J lost 6 bases, and 9 bases stayed unmatched. The CDR3 sequence is 16 residues long. Germline V CDR1 and CDR2: SGHTA, FQGNSA. CDR3 sequence reads: CASSSTGLAEFNEQFF. DNA for the CDR3: TGTGCCAGCAGCTCGACTGGACTAGCGGAGTTCAATGAGCAGTTCTTC.

In the case of this clonotype: Possible read error: a much larger clone is one base away. The genes are TRBV6-4 and TRBJ2-1; 7 bases map to TRBD2. Germline trimming cut 4 bases from V and 9 bases from J; bases unmatched to any gene: 15. CDR1 is MRHNA and CDR2 is SNTAGT in the germline V gene. The length of the CDR3 is 16 residues. CDR3 residues: CASSGLRTRVRSEQFF. CDR3 sequence (DNA): TGTGCCAGCAGTGGATTGAGGACTAGAGTCAGAAGTGAGCAGTTCTTC.

This clonotype occurred a few times. This chain connects TRBV7-9 to TRBJ1-6; D is undetermined. Between the trimmed V and J ends, which lost 1 base and 6 bases, there was a span of 7 bases. The CDR3 has 14 residues. The germline V gene encodes CDR1 SEHNR and CDR2 FQNEAQ (reference sequence). CDR3 DNA sequence: TGTGCCAGCAGCTTAGTTGGAGTTAATTCACCCCTCCACTTT. Translating it yields CASSLVGVNSPLHF. Full variable domain (rest looked up from reference TRBV7-9 and TRBJ1-6): DTGVSQNPRHKITKRGQNVTFRCDPISEHNRLYWYRQTLGQGPEFLTYFQNEAQLEKSRLLSDRFSAERPKGSFSTLEIQRTEQGDSAMYLCASSLVGVNSPLHFGNGTRLTVT.

This clonotype came up a few times. The V gene is TRBV2, the J gene TRBJ2-5; D remains ambiguous. Trimming took 0 bases from V and 5 from J, leaving 4 bases between them. CDR1 SNHLY and CDR2 FYNNEI come from the germline V gene. The CDR3 length is 12 residues. The CDR3 spells CASSEARETQYF. CDR3 nucleotides: TGTGCCAGCAGTGAAGCTAGGGAGACCCAGTACTTC.

About this clonotype: Since a much larger clone is just one base distant, this may be a read error. This chain links TRBV29-1 with TRBJ2-3; no clear D. The CDR3 extends over 13 amino acids. CDR1 is SQVTM and CDR2 is ANQGSEA in the germline V gene. Trimming took off 5 bases at V and 1 base at J, with 10 bases between the two ends. CDR3 region: CSVRGRRTDTQYF. In nucleotides, the CDR3 is TGCAGCGTTCGTGGACGGCGCACAGATACGCAGTATTTT.

This chain joins TRBV9 and TRBJ2-2, with a weak D call TRBD1 (6 bases). There are 15 residues in the CDR3. V was clipped by 4 bases and J by 1 base, with 11 bases between them. Germline V CDR1 and CDR2: SGDLS, YYNGEE. This CDR3 is CASSIMDRNTGELFF. CDR3 coding DNA: TGTGCCAGCAGCATAATGGACAGGAACACCGGGGAGCTGTTTTTT.